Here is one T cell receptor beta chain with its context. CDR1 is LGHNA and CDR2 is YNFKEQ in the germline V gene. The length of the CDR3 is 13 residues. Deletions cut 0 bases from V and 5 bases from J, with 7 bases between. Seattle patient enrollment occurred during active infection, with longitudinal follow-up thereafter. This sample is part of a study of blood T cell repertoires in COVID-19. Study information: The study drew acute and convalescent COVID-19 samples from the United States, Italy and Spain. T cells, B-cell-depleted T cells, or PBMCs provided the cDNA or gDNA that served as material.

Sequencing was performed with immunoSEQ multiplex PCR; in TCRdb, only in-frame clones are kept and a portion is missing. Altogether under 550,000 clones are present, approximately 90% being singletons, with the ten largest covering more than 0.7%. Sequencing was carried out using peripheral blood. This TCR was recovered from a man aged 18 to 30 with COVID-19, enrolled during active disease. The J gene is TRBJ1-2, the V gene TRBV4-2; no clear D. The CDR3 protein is CASSQERGYGYTF. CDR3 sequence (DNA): TGTGCCAGCAGCCAAGAACGAGGATATGGCTACACCTTC.